This TCR beta chain is from a study of neurological immune-mediated disorders. Findings and caveats of the study: None of the CDR3 amino acid sequences in expanded clones turned up in more than one subject, which points to private repertoires in all groups. HTLV-1-associated myelopathy led in TCR clonal expansion, while multiple sclerosis ranked lowest, below healthy controls.

The CDR3 totals 14 residues. V lost 1 base and J lost 3, with 10 bases in between. CDR1 MGHRA and CDR2 YSYEKL come from the germline V gene. MiXCR, applied by TCRdb to the 5' RACE reads, yields one record per CDR3 protein. The repertoire holds 55,000 to 65,000 distinct CDR3 sequences, with nearly 10% as singletons. At least ten counts were recorded for this clonotype. The antigen is not known. Stated time point: longitudinal time-point 2. This receptor was obtained from a young man in good health. Material: PBMCs. The chain is built from TRBV4-1 and TRBJ2-7, with unresolved D. CDR3 coding DNA: TGCGCCAGCAGCCAAGTTGGGAAGGTCTACGAGCAGTACTTC. Its protein product is CASSQVGKVYEQYF.